The table lists the clone carrying this T cell receptor (beta chain) with a count of one. These data come from a study of blood T cell repertoires in COVID-19. At the level of the study: Sample material is recorded as cDNA or gDNA derived from T cells, B-cell-depleted T cells, or PBMCs.

Authors' data handling: Amplification of reference gene primers was used by the study to estimate nucleated cell counts. Measured with immunoSEQ multiplex PCR; TCRdb has only the in-frame clones, and not every one. V, J and clone size reflect that table, while D and trimming were determined from the DNA. The sample contains approximately 71,000 clones, 82% of which appear only once. Germline-derived CDR1 and CDR2 are SQVTM and ANQGSEA. The length of the CDR3 is 12 residues. With 4 bases removed from V and 2 bases from J, the gap between germline ends came to 8 bases. The clonotype originates from a woman of 80 years or more with acute or convalescent COVID-19. The rearrangement links TRBV29-1 to TRBJ1-2; D call uncertain. The sample taken for sequencing was peripheral blood. CDR3: CSVGGRNYGYTF. The CDR3 DNA follows: TGCAGCGTTGGTGGCCGCAACTATGGCTACACCTTC.